Shown below are 18 T cell receptor beta chains from a single sample sequenced in a study of cytomegalovirus exposure and HLA in healthy donors. Here immunoSEQ multiplex PCR was the method, and the copy in TCRdb shows in-frame clones only, minus some. This sample yields tens of thousands of clones, of which 84% are seen a single time; 9.5% to 13% belongs to the top ten. The sequencing sample was made of PBMCs. Receptor source: a woman in her late teens or twenties in good health and CMV-seropositive.

This clone has a single count. The chain employs TRBV5-1 and TRBJ1-5; D unclear. There are 13 residues in the CDR3. Germline V gives CDR1 SGHRS, CDR2 YFSETQ. V lost 0 bases, J lost 5 bases, and 6 bases lay in between. CDR3 DNA: TGCGCCAGCAGCTTGGCCAGTGATCAGCCCCAGCATTTT. Protein: CASSLASDQPQHF.

This clone was observed a few times. The chain joins TRBV6-4 to TRBJ2-3; 8 positions agree with TRBD2. The germline CDR1 and CDR2 sequences are MRHNA and SNTAGT. V lost 0 bases, J lost 1 base, and 0 bases stayed unmatched. The CDR3 is 15 amino acids. In DNA form, the CDR3 reads TGTGCCAGCAGTGACTCTAGCGGGGGCACAGATACGCAGTATTTT. The encoded protein is CASSDSSGGTDTQYF.

The chain is built from TRBV7-9 and TRBJ2-5, with D possibly TRBD1 on 5 matching bases. V lost 4 bases and J lost 2, with 8 bases in between. The CDR3 is 13 amino acids. Germline lookup yields CDR1 SEHNR and CDR2 FQNEAQ (reference sequence). The chain's CDR3 is CASSSQVQETQYF. CDR3 coding DNA: TGTGCCAGCAGCTCACAGGTACAAGAGACCCAGTACTTC.

V is TRBV27 and J is TRBJ1-6; 8 bases agree with TRBD1. The CDR3 loop spans 15 amino acids. Germline trimming cut 2 bases from V and 5 bases from J; bases unmatched to any gene: 2. Germline loops: CDR1 MNHEY, CDR2 SMNVEV (reference sequence). The CDR3, as DNA: TGTGCCAGCAGTTTAGCGGACAGGGATAATTCACCCCTCCACTTT. Its protein product is CASSLADRDNSPLHF.

The chain combines TRBV28 with TRBJ1-5; the D is unclear. The CDR3 is 14 residues long. Trimming stripped 7 bases from V and 3 bases from J, with 13 bases between. Germline CDR1 MDHEN, CDR2 SYDVKM. The CDR3 spells CASTRRGDNQPQHF. CDR3 coding DNA: TGTGCCAGCACCCGCCGGGGAGACAATCAGCCCCAGCATTTT.

The chain uses TRBV6-5 and TRBJ1-4; D is uncertain. V lost 6 bases, J lost 7 bases, and 15 bases lay in between. In germline, CDR1 is MNHEY, CDR2 SVGAGI. The CDR3 sequence is 14 residues long. The chain's CDR3 is CASRPSSVGEKLFF. The CDR3 DNA reads as TGTGCCAGCAGACCGTCCTCGGTTGGTGAAAAACTGTTTTTT.

This chain connects TRBV5-1 to TRBJ2-1; TRBD2 agrees at 8 bases. CDR3 length: 15 amino acids. Losses at the gene ends were 1 base for V and 9 bases for J; bases not matched to a gene: 9. Germline values: CDR1 SGHRS, CDR2 YFSETQ. CDR3 in amino acids: CASSLSSGGQGEQFF. In DNA form, the CDR3 reads TGCGCCAGCAGCTTGTCGAGCGGGGGCCAAGGTGAGCAGTTCTTC.

The chain carries TRBV9 and TRBJ2-3, with D tentatively TRBD2 (7 bases). Trimming removed 0 bases at V and 3 bases at J, with 11 bases between. Germline loops: CDR1 SGDLS, CDR2 YYNGEE. The CDR3 is 15 residues long. CDR3 DNA: TGTGCCAGCAGCGTAGAGGGGGGGCTAACAGATACGCAGTATTTT. Protein sequence: CASSVEGGLTDTQYF.

For the CDR3, the DNA is TGTGCCAGCAGCTCCTCGACAGGGGGACGGGGCGAGCAGTACTTC. It specifies CASSSSTGGRGEQYF. The gene calls are TRBV5-5 and TRBJ2-7; 9 bases match TRBD1. The CDR3 is 15 amino acids. CDR1 and CDR2 from the germline V gene are SGHKS and YYEKEE (reference sequence). V trimming: 3 bases; J trimming: 6 bases; junction bases outside the gene matches: 10.

V usage is TRBV20-1 and J usage is TRBJ1-1, with D uncertain. CDR1 DFQATT and CDR2 SNEGSKA come from the germline V gene (reference sequence). CDR3 length: 11 amino acids. V lost 4 bases to trimming and J lost 7 bases, with 10 bases between them. CDR3 sequence reads: CSATPGIEAFF. CDR3 bases: TGCAGTGCTACCCCGGGAATTGAAGCTTTCTTT.

The chain links TRBV4-2 to TRBJ2-5, with 14 positions matching TRBD2. The CDR3 has 15 residues. The V segment lost 5 bases and the J segment 2 bases; nucleotides outside the gene matches: 1. Germline values: CDR1 LGHNA, CDR2 YNFKEQ. DNA for the CDR3: TGTGCCAGCAGCAGACTAGCGGGGGGGCAAGAGACCCAGTACTTC. It yields the protein CASSRLAGGQETQYF.

This clone showed up just once. The chain carries TRBV28 and TRBJ1-4, with 9 positions matching TRBD1. The CDR3 contains 15 residues. The junction had 11 bases not matched to a gene; V was cut back by 7 bases and J by 8 bases. The germline CDR1 and CDR2 sequences are MDHEN and SYDVKM. The CDR3 DNA sequence: TGTGCCAGCATAGCAGCACAGGGGGCAGGCGAAAAACTGTTTTTT. This codes for CASIAAQGAGEKLFF.

V usage is TRBV19 and J usage is TRBJ2-1; maybe TRBD2 (6 bases). The germline V and J ends were trimmed by 7 bases and 0 bases, with 13 bases remaining between them. The CDR3 sequence is 15 residues long. Germline V CDR1 and CDR2: LNHDA, SQIVND (reference sequence). The CDR3 DNA is TGTGCCAGTACCGAGACTAGGAGCTCCTACAATGAGCAGTTCTTC. It is translated as CASTETRSSYNEQFF.

The rearrangement links TRBV2 to TRBJ2-1, with D perhaps matching TRBD1 (5 bases). CDR1 and CDR2 (germline): SNHLY, FYNNEI. Trimming left V 8 bases short and J 0 bases short, with 14 bases between. There are 15 residues in the CDR3. CDR3 DNA: TGTGCCAGCGGTGTCCCCGACAGCTCCTACAATGAGCAGTTCTTC. Translation: CASGVPDSSYNEQFF.

This rearrangement joins TRBV7-9 to TRBJ1-2; tentative D call: TRBD1 (5 bases). Germline V CDR1 and CDR2: SEHNR, FQNEAQ (reference sequence). Trimming cost V 0 bases and J 6 bases, with 17 bases left between them. This CDR3 spans 16 amino acids. The CDR3 sequence is CASSLALRQSAHGYTF. The CDR3 DNA is TGTGCCAGCAGCTTAGCGCTAAGACAGTCCGCTCATGGCTACACCTTC.

The chain is built from TRBV27 and TRBJ1-4; maybe TRBD1 (6 bases). V was cut by 6 bases and J by 1 base, with 18 bases left in between. Germline V gene data show CDR1 as MNHEY and CDR2 as SMNVEV (reference sequence). The CDR3 is 17 residues long. The CDR3 DNA reads as TGTGCCAGCAGACCCTTCGCGGGGGCAGGAACTAATGAAAAACTGTTTTTT. Translated, it gives CASRPFAGAGTNEKLFF.

This clone was seen a single time. The J gene is TRBJ2-3, the V gene TRBV9; the match to TRBD1 covers 7 bases. The CDR3 consists of 16 residues. V lost 3 bases, J lost 2 bases, and 9 bases stayed unmatched. CDR1 and CDR2 (germline): SGDLS, YYNGEE. The CDR3 nucleotides read TGTGCCAGCAGCGCTATCCAGACAGGGCACACAGATACGCAGTATTTT. This translates into CASSAIQTGHTDTQYF.

The chain has TRBV28 and TRBJ1-5; tentative D call: TRBD1 (5 bases). Germline V lookup: CDR1 MDHEN, CDR2 SYDVKM. This CDR3 contains 16 residues. The V end lost 6 bases, the J end lost 1 base, and 16 bases lay between the germline ends. CDR3 sequence reads: CASRGEGGGSNQPQHF. CDR3 sequence (DNA): TGTGCCAGCAGGGGGGAGGGCGGCGGAAGCAATCAGCCCCAGCATTTT.